This is a list of T cell receptor beta chains from one sample in a study of T cell responses to AZD1222 COVID-19 vaccine. Sequencing was performed with immunoSEQ multiplex PCR; in TCRdb, only in-frame clones are kept and a portion is missing. The sample has tens of thousands of clones, approximately 83% seen once; the top ten hold roughly a fifth. Sequenced material: peripheral blood, taken on day 0 of AZD1222 vaccination. The receptor source for this set is an adult in good health. CDR3s include the opening cysteine and the closing phenylalanine or tryptophan. D genes are given only for firm matches. Some rows mark clone size as missing; the rest say once, few, many or name a class of expanded clone.

j_call cdr3_length clone_size v_call d_call cdr3_aa cdr3_nt
TRBJ1-3 16 - TRBV7-9 TRBD1 CASSKGGQGREDTIYF TGTGCCAGCAGCAAGGGTGGACAGGGGAGGGAAGACACCATATATTTT
TRBJ1-1 13 - TRBV19 - CASSITRGSSAFF TGTGCCAGTAGTATCACCAGGGGCTCCTCTGCTTTCTTT
TRBJ1-2 14 - TRBV28 - CASSAGGAIYGYTF TGTGCCAGCAGTGCCGGGGGCGCAATCTATGGCTACACCTTC
TRBJ1-3 15 - TRBV7-9 - CASSLREISGNTIYF TGTGCCAGCAGCTTAAGGGAGATCTCTGGAAACACCATATATTTT
TRBJ1-1 11 - TRBV2 - CASRREAEAFF TGTGCCAGCAGGAGGGAGGCTGAAGCTTTCTTT
TRBJ2-2 17 - TRBV7-8 TRBD2 CASSPRTSGGGTGELFF TGTGCCAGCAGCCCAAGGACTAGCGGGGGGGGCACCGGGGAGCTGTTTTTT
TRBJ2-5 15 - TRBV11-2 TRBD2 CASSLGERGRETQYF TGTGCCAGCAGCTTAGGGGAGCGGGGCCGAGAGACCCAGTACTTC
TRBJ2-5 14 - TRBV28 - CASRSEGSRETQYF TGTGCCAGCAGATCCGAGGGGTCTCGGGAGACCCAGTACTTC
TRBJ1-2 15 - TRBV5-6 - CASSLGSGSNYGYTF TGTGCCAGCAGCTTGGGGTCAGGTTCTAACTATGGCTACACCTTC
TRBJ2-2 14 - TRBV7-6 - CASSLSVLRGELFF TGTGCCAGCAGCTTAAGCGTCTTGAGAGGGGAGCTGTTTTTT
TRBJ1-5 14 - TRBV6-5 - CASSYPAGDQPQHF TGTGCCAGCAGTTACCCGGCAGGGGATCAGCCCCAGCATTTT
TRBJ2-2 13 - TRBV11-3 - CASRPPPRGELFF TGTGCCAGCAGACCCCCTCCGAGAGGGGAGCTGTTTTTT
TRBJ1-1 13 - TRBV10-3 - CAIDTGQNTEAFF TGTGCCATCGATACGGGACAGAACACTGAAGCTTTCTTT
TRBJ2-4 14 many TRBV6-1 - CASSEGVAKNIQYF TGTGCCAGCAGTGAAGGGGTGGCCAAAAACATTCAGTACTTC
TRBJ1-1 14 - TRBV27 - CASILSRGNTEAFF TGTGCCAGCATATTAAGCCGGGGGAACACTGAAGCTTTCTTT
TRBJ1-1 15 once TRBV5-1 - CASSLRTVGNTEAFF TGCGCCAGCAGCCTCAGGACGGTAGGGAACACTGAAGCTTTCTTT
TRBJ1-2 14 - TRBV9 - CASSVNALPYGYTF TGTGCCAGCAGCGTAAACGCGCTCCCCTATGGCTACACCTTC
TRBJ1-2 13 - TRBV10-3 - CAISEATGYGYTF TGTGCCATCAGTGAGGCTACAGGGTATGGCTACACCTTC
TRBJ1-3 17 few TRBV7-6 - CASSSTGPTHSGNTIYF TGTGCCAGCAGCTCTACAGGGCCTACCCACTCTGGAAACACCATATATTTT
TRBJ1-6 15 - TRBV2 - CASSVGSSYNSPLHF TGTGCCAGCAGTGTGGGGAGCTCCTATAATTCACCCCTCCACTTT
TRBJ2-5 15 - TRBV9 TRBD1 CASSVVGGPVSAQYF TGTGCCAGCAGCGTAGTAGGGGGCCCCGTAAGCGCCCAGTACTTC
TRBJ2-7 14 - TRBV2 - CASTPTAASYEQYF TGTGCCAGCACCCCCACGGCGGCCTCCTACGAGCAGTACTTC
TRBJ2-6 17 - TRBV29-1 - CSVESRGELTGANVLTF TGCAGCGTAGAATCCAGGGGTGAGCTCACTGGGGCCAACGTCCTGACTTTC
TRBJ1-5 15 once TRBV10-3 - CATLRDGGSNQPQHF TGTGCCACCTTAAGGGACGGGGGCTCCAATCAGCCCCAGCATTTT
TRBJ2-7 12 - TRBV29-1 - CSVESGPYEQYF TGCAGCGTTGAATCGGGACCCTACGAGCAGTACTTC
TRBJ1-4 14 - TRBV29-1 - CSVVRTATNEKLFF TGCAGCGTTGTACGGACAGCAACTAATGAAAAACTGTTTTTT